The T cell receptor beta chain under discussion was sequenced for a study of blood T cell dynamics during melanoma immunotherapy. Study context: Patients with metastatic melanoma got pembrolizumab or nivolumab-ipilimumab as first-line care. Study-wide results and caveats: It remained unknown if the driving T cell clones were melanoma-specific.

TCRdb keeps only in-frame clones here, not all; method: immunoSEQ multiplex PCR. The sample lists more than 8,500 clones, 70% to 90% occurring once. Germline V lookup: CDR1 SGHVS, CDR2 FQNEAQ. J gave up 8 bases and V 2 bases, and 3 bases lay outside the gene matches. The length of the CDR3 is 15 residues. Time point indicated: week 3, after first cycle of checkpoint inhibitor. Remarks on this clone: Its antigen is undetermined.

This specimen consisted of blood, obtained from a patient treated with checkpoint blockade. V is TRBV7-8 and J is TRBJ1-6; 10 bases line up with TRBD1. The sequence came from a human donor with melanoma. The CDR3 region has the DNA TGTGCCAGCAGCTTATACGGGACAGGGGATTCACCCCTCCACTTT. Translated: CASSLYGTGDSPLHF.